The sequence of this T cell receptor beta chain was determined in a study of identical twins. CDR3 length: 9 residues. The V and J ends lost 6 bases and 12 bases respectively, with 6 bases between them. Germline loops: CDR1 MRHNA, CDR2 SNTAGT. From the 5' RACE reads, TCRdb called clonotypes with MiXCR, one entry per CDR3 protein. The sample yields about 250,000 distinct CDR3 sequences, about 8% seen once. Broader study findings: Clonotypes of the beta chain that were abundant in cord blood carried fewer insertions (memory repertoires showed none).

This clonotype was found a few times. Its antigen remains unidentified. These sequences were also reported in another study, on yellow fever vaccine responses in identical twins.

This receptor was obtained from a woman aged 18-29 years in good health. The rearrangement joins TRBV6-4 to TRBJ2-1; D remains unclear. The sample taken for sequencing was CD8+ T cells sorted from blood. The CDR3 reads CASSCVQFF. The CDR3 DNA reads TGTGCCAGCAGCTGCGTGCAGTTCTTC.